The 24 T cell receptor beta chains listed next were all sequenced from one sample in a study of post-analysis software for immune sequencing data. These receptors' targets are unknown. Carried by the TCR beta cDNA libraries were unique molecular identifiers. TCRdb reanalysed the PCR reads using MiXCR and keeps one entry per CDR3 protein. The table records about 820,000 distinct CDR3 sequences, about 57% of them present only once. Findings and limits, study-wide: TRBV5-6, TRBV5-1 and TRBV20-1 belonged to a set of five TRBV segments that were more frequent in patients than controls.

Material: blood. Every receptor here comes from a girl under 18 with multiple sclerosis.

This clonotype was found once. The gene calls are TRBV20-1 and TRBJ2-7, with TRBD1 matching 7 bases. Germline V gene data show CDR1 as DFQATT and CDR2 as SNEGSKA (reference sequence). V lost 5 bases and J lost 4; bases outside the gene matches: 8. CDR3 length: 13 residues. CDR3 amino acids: CSAPGLRGYEQYF. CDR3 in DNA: TGCAGTGCTCCCGGCCTCAGGGGGTACGAGCAGTACTTC.

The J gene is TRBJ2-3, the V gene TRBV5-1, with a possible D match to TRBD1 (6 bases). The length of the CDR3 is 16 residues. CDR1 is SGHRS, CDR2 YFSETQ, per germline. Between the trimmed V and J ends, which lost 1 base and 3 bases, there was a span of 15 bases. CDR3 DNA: TGCGCCAGCAGCTTGAGGCAGGGGATAGGAACAGATACGCAGTATTTT. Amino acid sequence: CASSLRQGIGTDTQYF.

CDR3 DNA: TGTGCCAGCAGTTACCTGGGACTAGCGGGAAGTGAGCAGTACTTC. Its translation is CASSYLGLAGSEQYF. The chain is built from TRBV6-6 and TRBJ2-5; 13 bases are a match to TRBD2. V shed 2 bases, J shed 11 bases, and the junction held 8 bases outside the gene matches. The CDR3 loop spans 15 amino acids. Germline V gene sequence: CDR1 MNHNY, CDR2 SVGAGI (reference sequence).

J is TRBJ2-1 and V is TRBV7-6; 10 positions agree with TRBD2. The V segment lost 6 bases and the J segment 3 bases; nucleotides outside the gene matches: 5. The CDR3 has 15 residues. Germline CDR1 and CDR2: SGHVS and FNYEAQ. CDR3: CASSKASGGYNEQFF. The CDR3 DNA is TGTGCCAGCAGTAAGGCTAGCGGGGGCTACAATGAGCAGTTCTTC.

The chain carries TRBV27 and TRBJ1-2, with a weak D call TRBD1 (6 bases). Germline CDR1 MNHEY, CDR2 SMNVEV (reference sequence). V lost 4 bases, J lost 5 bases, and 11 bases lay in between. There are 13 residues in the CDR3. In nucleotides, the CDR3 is TGTGCCAGCAGTTACAGGGTGGAATATGGCTACACCTTC. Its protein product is CASSYRVEYGYTF.

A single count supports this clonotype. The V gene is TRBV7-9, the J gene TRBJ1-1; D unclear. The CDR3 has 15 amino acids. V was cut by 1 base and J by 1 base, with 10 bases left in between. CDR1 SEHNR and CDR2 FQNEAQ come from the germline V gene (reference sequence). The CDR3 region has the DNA TGTGCCAGCAGCTTAGTCCCGGGGAGGAACACTGAAGCTTTCTTT. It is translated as CASSLVPGRNTEAFF.

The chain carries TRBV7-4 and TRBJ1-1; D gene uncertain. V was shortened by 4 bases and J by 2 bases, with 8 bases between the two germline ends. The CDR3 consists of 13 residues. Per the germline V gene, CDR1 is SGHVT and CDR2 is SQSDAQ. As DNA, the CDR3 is TGTGCCAGCAGCTGGGAGCATAACACTGAAGCTTTCTTT. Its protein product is CASSWEHNTEAFF. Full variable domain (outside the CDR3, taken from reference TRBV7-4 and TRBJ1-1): GAGVSQSPRYKVAKRGRDVALRCDSISGHVTLYWYRQTLGQGSEVLTYSQSDAQRDKSGRPSGRFSAERPERSVSTLKIQRTEQGDSAVYLCASSWEHNTEAFFGQGTRLTVV.

Here the CDR3 reads CASSTRGAGNEQYF. The CDR3 nucleotides are TGCGCCAGCAGCACCCGGGGGGCGGGGAACGAGCAGTACTTC. The chain employs TRBV5-1 and TRBJ2-7; the D gene is possibly TRBD2 (7 bases). V lost 4 bases and J lost 5, with 16 bases in between. This CDR3 spans 14 amino acids. Looked up from germline, CDR1 is SGHRS and CDR2 is YFSETQ.

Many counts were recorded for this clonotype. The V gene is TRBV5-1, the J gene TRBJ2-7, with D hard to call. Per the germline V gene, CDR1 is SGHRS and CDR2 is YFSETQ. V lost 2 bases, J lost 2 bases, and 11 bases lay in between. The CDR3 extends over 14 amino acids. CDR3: CASSLGRPTYEQYF. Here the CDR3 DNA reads TGCGCCAGCAGCTTAGGCAGGCCAACCTACGAGCAGTACTTC.

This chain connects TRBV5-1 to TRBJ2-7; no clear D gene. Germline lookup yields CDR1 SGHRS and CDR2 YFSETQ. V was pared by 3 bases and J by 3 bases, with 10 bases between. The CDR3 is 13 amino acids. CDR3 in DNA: TGCGCCAGCAGCTATGTTCCGCTCTACGAGCAGTACTTC. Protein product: CASSYVPLYEQYF.

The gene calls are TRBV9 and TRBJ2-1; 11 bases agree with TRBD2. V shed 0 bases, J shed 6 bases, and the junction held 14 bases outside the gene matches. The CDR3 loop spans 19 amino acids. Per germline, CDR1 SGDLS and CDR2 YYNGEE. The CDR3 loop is CASSVAVLAGGRGSNEQFF. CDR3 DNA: TGTGCCAGCAGCGTAGCGGTTCTAGCGGGAGGACGTGGTAGCAATGAGCAGTTCTTC. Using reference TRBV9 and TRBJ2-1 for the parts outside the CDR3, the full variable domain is DSGVTQTPKHLITATGQRVTLRCSPRSGDLSVYWYQQSLDQGLQFLIQYYNGEERAKGNILERFSAQQFPDLHSELNLSSLELGDSALYFCASSVAVLAGGRGSNEQFFGPGTRLTVL.

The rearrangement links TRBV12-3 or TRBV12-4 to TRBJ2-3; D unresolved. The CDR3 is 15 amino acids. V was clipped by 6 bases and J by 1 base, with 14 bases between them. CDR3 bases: TGTGCCAGCAGCCCCCAGCCGTTGGGCACAGATACGCAGTATTTT. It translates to CASSPQPLGTDTQYF.

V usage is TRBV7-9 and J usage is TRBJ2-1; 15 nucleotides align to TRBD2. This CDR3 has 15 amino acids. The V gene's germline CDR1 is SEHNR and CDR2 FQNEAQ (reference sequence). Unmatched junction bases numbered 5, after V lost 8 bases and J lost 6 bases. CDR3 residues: CASGRTSGRANEQFF. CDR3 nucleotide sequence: TGTGCCAGCGGCCGGACTAGCGGGAGGGCCAATGAGCAGTTCTTC.

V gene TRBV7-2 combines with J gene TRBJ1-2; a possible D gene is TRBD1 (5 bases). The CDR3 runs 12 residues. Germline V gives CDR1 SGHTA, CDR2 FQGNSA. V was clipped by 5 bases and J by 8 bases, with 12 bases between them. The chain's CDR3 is CASSPSGDGYTF. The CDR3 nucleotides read TGTGCCAGCAGCCCTAGTGGGGACGGCTACACCTTC. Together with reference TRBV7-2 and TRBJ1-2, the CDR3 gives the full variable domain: GAGVSQSPSNKVTEKGKDVELRCDPISGHTALYWYRQSLGQGLEFLIYFQGNSAPDKSGLPSDRFSAERTGGSVSTLTIQRTQQEDSAVYLCASSPSGDGYTFGSGTRLTVV.

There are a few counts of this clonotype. In nucleotides, the CDR3 is TGTGCCAGCAGTTTCCGGCCCGACAGGATCCTTAACTATGGCTACACCTTC. Protein: CASSFRPDRILNYGYTF. The J gene is TRBJ1-2, the V gene TRBV12-3 or TRBV12-4; TRBD1 is a possible D gene (6 bases). This CDR3 is built from 17 residues. Trimming stripped 3 bases from V and 1 base from J, with 18 bases between.

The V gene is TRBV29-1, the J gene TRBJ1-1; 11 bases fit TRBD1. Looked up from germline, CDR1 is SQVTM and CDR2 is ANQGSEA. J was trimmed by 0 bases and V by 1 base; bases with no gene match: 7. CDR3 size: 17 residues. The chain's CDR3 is CSVEGTGGAVMNTEAFF. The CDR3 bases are TGCAGCGTTGAAGGGACAGGGGGCGCGGTCATGAACACTGAAGCTTTCTTT.

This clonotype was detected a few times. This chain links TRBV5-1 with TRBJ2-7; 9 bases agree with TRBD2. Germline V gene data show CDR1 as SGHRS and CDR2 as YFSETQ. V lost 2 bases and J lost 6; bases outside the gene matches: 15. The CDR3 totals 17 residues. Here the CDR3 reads CASSLGGIAGEDVEQYF. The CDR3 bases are TGCGCCAGCAGCTTAGGGGGGATAGCGGGAGAGGATGTCGAGCAGTACTTC.

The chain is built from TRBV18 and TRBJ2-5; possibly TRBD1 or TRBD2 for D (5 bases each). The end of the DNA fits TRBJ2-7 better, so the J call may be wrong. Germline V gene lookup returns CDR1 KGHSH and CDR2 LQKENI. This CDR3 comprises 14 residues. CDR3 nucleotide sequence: TGTGCCACCACATCGGGGCGGTACTCCTACGAGCAGTACTTC. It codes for CATTSGRYSYEQYF.

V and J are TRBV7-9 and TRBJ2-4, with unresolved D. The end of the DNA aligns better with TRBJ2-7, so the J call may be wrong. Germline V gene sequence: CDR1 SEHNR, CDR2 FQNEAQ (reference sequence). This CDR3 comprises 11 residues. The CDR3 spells CASSTPSEQYF. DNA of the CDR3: TGTGCCAGCAGTACCCCAAGCGAGCAGTACTTC.

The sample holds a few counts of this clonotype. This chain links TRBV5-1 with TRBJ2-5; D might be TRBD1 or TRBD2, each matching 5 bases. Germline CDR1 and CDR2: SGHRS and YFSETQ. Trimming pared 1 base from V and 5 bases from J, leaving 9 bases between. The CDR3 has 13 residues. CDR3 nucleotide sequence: TGCGCCAGCAGCTTGTGGGGGAAGGAGACCCAGTACTTC. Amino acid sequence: CASSLWGKETQYF.

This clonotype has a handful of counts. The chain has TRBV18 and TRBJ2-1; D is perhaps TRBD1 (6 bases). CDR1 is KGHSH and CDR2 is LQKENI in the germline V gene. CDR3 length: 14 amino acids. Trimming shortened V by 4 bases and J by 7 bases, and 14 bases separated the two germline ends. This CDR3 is CASSRQDSGNEQFF. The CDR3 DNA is TGTGCCAGCTCACGACAGGACTCGGGAAATGAGCAGTTCTTC.

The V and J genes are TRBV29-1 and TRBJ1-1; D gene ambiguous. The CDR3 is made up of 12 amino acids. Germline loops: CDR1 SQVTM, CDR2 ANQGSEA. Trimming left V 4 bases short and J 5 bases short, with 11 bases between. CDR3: CSVGQDGTEAFF. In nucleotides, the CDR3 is TGCAGCGTTGGGCAGGACGGTACTGAAGCTTTCTTT. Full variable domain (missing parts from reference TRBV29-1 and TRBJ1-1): SAVISQKPSRDICQRGTSLTIQCQVDSQVTMMFWYRQQPGQSLTLIATANQGSEATYESGFVIDKFPISRPNLTFSTLTVSNMSPEDSSIYLCSVGQDGTEAFFGQGTRLTVV.

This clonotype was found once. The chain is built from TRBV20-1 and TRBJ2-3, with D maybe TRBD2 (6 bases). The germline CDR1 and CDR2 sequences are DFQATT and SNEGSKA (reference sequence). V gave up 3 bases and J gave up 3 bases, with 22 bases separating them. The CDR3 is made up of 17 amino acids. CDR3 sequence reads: CSASMGEVQRVTDTQYF. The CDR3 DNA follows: TGCAGTGCTAGTATGGGAGAAGTGCAGCGGGTGACAGATACGCAGTATTTT.

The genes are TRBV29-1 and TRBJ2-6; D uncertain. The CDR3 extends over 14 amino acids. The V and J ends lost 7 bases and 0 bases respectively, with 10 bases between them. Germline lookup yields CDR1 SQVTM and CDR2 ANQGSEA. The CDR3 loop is CSAGVSSGANVLTF. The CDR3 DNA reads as TGCAGCGCTGGCGTTAGCTCTGGGGCCAACGTCCTGACTTTC.